This entry is about one TCR beta chain. The study made its TRB cDNA libraries by 5' RACE, adding UMI labels. TCRdb re-analyzed the 5' RACE reads; it lists each CDR3 protein once, without DNA. The table lists over 70,000 distinct CDR3 sequences. This sample was included in a study of CXCR3-negative and CXCR3-positive naive CD8 T cells. Germline V gene lookup returns CDR1 SQVTM and CDR2 ANQGSEA. This CDR3 is built from 17 residues. This clonotype originated in a human donor in good health. Some clones in this sample may be carry-over from other donors' samples. The chain carries TRBV29-1 and TRBJ2-7; TCRdb's assignment of TRBD2 cannot be checked, as there is no DNA. Sequenced sample: naive CXCR3- CD8+ T cells from blood. Documented subset: CD45RO-CCR7+CD27+CD95- naive CD8+ T cells lacking CXCR3 (TNR3-). CDR3 sequence reads: CSVELGPLAGGSYEQYF.